The 7 T cell receptor beta chains in this list originate from one sample, sequenced in a study of blood T cell repertoires in COVID-19. The table came from immunoSEQ multiplex PCR; TCRdb's copy has only in-frame clones and leaves some out. The sample yields under 300,000 clones, around nine tenths seen once. The sample was peripheral blood. The receptor set was obtained from a woman in her 70s with active or convalescent COVID-19.

The chain carries TRBV10-3 and TRBJ1-1; unclear D gene. Deletions cut 6 bases from V and 1 base from J, with 9 bases between. The CDR3 length is 13 residues. The germline V gene has CDR1 ENHRY and CDR2 SYGVKD. This CDR3 is CAIRTGGNTEAFF. CDR3 sequence (DNA): TGTGCCATCAGGACTGGTGGGAACACTGAAGCTTTCTTT.

This chain uses TRBV5-1 with TRBJ1-2; 9 bases align to TRBD1. Germline V gives CDR1 SGHRS, CDR2 YFSETQ. With 4 bases clipped from V and 4 bases from J, the junction kept 8 bases outside the gene matches. The CDR3 consists of 15 residues. The CDR3 DNA follows: TGCGCCAGCAGCCTGTCCGGGGACAGGGCCTATGGCTACACCTTC. Protein: CASSLSGDRAYGYTF.

V gene TRBV5-1 combines with J gene TRBJ1-1; the match to TRBD1 covers 7 bases. V lost 4 bases, J lost 2 bases, and 5 bases stayed unmatched. The CDR3 extends over 14 amino acids. Germline V gene data show CDR1 as SGHRS and CDR2 as YFSETQ. The CDR3 sequence is CASSHDRANTEAFF. The CDR3 DNA reads as TGCGCCAGCAGCCACGACAGGGCTAACACTGAAGCTTTCTTT.

This clone was counted once. The chain uses TRBV10-1 and TRBJ2-1, with D perhaps matching TRBD2 (5 bases). V gave up 8 bases and J gave up 12 bases, with 20 bases separating them. Germline V lookup: CDR1 WNHNN, CDR2 SYGVQD (reference sequence). The CDR3 has 13 amino acids. CDR3 region: CASGQPQTEGQFF. The DNA for the CDR3 is TGCGCCAGCGGTCAGCCCCAGACTGAGGGGCAGTTCTTC.

The chain carries TRBV10-3 and TRBJ1-1; D is unclear. The CDR3 contains 12 residues. With 4 bases removed from V and 5 bases from J, the gap between germline ends came to 8 bases. Germline values: CDR1 ENHRY, CDR2 SYGVKD. CDR3 sequence reads: CAISAGETEAFF. CDR3 nucleotide sequence: TGTGCCATCAGTGCTGGGGAGACTGAAGCTTTCTTT.

The V gene is TRBV7-9, the J gene TRBJ1-5; D not resolved. The CDR3 loop spans 13 amino acids. Germline CDR1 reads SEHNR; CDR2 reads FQNEAQ (reference sequence). V dropped 1 base and J dropped 7 bases, with 8 bases sitting between them. The CDR3 loop reads CASSLGSQQPQHF. The CDR3 region has the DNA TGTGCCAGCAGCTTAGGATCCCAGCAGCCCCAGCATTTT.

The chain links TRBV5-1 to TRBJ1-1; D is unresolved. This CDR3 has 16 amino acids. V was pared by 1 base and J by 0 bases, with 13 bases between. Germline V gene lookup returns CDR1 SGHRS and CDR2 YFSETQ. The CDR3 loop reads CASSLTVGGMNTEAFF. The CDR3 coding sequence is TGCGCCAGCAGCTTGACGGTCGGCGGAATGAACACTGAAGCTTTCTTT.